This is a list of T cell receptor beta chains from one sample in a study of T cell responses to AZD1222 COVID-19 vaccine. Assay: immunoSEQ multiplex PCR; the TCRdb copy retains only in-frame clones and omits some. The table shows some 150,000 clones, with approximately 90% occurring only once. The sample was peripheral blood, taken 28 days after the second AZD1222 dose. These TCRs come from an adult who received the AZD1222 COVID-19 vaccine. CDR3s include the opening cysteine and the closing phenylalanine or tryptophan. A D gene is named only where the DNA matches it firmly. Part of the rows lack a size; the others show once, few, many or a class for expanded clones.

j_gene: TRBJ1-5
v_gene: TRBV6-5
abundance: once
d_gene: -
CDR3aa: CASSPGREHQPQHF
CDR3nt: TGTGCCAGCAGTCCGGGTAGGGAACATCAGCCCCAGCATTTT

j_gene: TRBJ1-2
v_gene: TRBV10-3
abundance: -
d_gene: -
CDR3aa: CAISPDSYGYTF
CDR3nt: TGTGCCATCAGCCCGGACAGTTATGGCTACACCTTC

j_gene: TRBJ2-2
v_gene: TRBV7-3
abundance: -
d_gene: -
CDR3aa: CASSSRQGGGELFF
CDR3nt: TGTGCCAGCAGCTCTCGCCAGGGTGGAGGGGAGCTGTTTTTT

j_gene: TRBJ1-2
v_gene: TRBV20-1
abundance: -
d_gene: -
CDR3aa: CSASMQADLYGYTF
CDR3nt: TGCAGTGCTAGTATGCAGGCAGATCTGTATGGCTACACCTTC

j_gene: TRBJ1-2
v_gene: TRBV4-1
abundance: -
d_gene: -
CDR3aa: CASSQEGAGYGYTF
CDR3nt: TGCGCCAGCAGCCAAGAGGGGGCGGGCTATGGCTACACCTTC

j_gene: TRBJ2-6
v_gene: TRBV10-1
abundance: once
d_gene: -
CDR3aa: CASSGGSGTGANVLTF
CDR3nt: TGCGCCAGCAGTGGAGGGTCAGGGACTGGGGCCAACGTCCTGACTTTC

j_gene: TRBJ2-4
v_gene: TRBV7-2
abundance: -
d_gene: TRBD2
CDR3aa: CASSNRLAGTTEAKNIQYF
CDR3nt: TGTGCCAGCAGCAACAGACTAGCGGGAACTACCGAGGCCAAAAACATTCAGTACTTC

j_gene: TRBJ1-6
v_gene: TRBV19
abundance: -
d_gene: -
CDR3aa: CASSIRTANSPLHF
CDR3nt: TGTGCCAGTAGTATACGGACAGCTAATTCACCCCTCCACTTT

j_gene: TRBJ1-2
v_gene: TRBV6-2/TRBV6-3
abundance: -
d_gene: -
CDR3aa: CASSYGQLYGYTF
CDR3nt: TGTGCCAGCAGTTACGGACAGCTCTATGGCTACACCTTC

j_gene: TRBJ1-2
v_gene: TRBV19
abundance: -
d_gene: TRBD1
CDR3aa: CASSLQGARGYTF
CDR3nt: TGTGCCAGTAGTTTACAGGGGGCGAGAGGCTACACCTTC

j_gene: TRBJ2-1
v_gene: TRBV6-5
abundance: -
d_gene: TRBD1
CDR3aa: CASSSGQGFNEQFF
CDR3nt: TGTGCCAGCAGTTCGGGACAGGGCTTCAATGAGCAGTTCTTC

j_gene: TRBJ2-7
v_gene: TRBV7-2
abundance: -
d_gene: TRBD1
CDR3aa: CASSLPGQGSWEQYF
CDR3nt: TGTGCCAGCAGCCTACCGGGACAGGGGTCGTGGGAGCAGTACTTC

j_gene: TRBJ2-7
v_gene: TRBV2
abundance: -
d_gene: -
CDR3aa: CASWDISYEQYF
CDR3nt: TGTGCCAGCTGGGACATCTCCTACGAGCAGTACTTC

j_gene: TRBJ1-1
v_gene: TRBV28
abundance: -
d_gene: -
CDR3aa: CASSPAGGYTEAFF
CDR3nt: TGTGCCAGCAGCCCAGCGGGAGGGTACACTGAAGCTTTCTTT

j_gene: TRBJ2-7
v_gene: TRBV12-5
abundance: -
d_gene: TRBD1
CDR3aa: CASVLTQGDREEYEQYF
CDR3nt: TGTGCTAGTGTCCTCACCCAGGGGGACAGGGAAGAGTACGAGCAGTACTTC

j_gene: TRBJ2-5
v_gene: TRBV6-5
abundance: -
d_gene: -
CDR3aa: CASRKGTQETQYF
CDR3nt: TGTGCCAGCAGGAAGGGAACCCAAGAGACCCAGTACTTC

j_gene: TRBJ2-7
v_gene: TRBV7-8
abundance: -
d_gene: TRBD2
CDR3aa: CASSLRGGLVYEQYF
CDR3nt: TGTGCCAGCAGCTTACGGGGGGGACTAGTGTACGAGCAGTACTTC

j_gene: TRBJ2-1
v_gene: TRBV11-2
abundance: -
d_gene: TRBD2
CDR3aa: CASSLASGSDEQFF
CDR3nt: TGTGCCAGCAGTTTGGCTAGCGGGAGCGATGAGCAGTTCTTC

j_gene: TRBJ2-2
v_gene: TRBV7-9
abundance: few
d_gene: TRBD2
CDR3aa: CASSFTSGMSTRNTGELFF
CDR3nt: TGTGCCAGCAGCTTTACTAGCGGGATGTCCACAAGAAACACCGGGGAGCTGTTTTTT

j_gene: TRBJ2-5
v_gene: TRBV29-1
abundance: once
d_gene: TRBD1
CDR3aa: CSVELIGDRQETQYF
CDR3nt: TGCAGCGTTGAACTTATCGGGGACAGACAAGAGACCCAGTACTTC

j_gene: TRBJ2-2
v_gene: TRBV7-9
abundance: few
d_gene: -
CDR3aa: CASSWRRVRDTGELFF
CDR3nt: TGTGCCAGCAGTTGGCGGCGGGTGAGGGACACCGGGGAGCTGTTTTTT

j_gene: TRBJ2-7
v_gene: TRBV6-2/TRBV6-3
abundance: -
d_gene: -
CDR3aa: CASSYETWGLGEQYF
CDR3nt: TGTGCCAGCAGTTACGAGACTTGGGGGCTGGGCGAGCAGTACTTC

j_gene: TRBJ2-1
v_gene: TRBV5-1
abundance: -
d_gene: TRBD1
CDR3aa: CASSLLGQGSNNEQFF
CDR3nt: TGCGCCAGCAGCCTACTAGGACAGGGATCCAACAATGAGCAGTTCTTC

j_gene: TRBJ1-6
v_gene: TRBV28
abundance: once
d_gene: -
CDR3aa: CASSSIHSPLHF
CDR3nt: TGTGCCAGCAGTTCCATCCATTCACCCCTCCACTTT

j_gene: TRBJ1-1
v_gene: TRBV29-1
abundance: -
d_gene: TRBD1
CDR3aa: CSVDRGLISEAFF
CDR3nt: TGCAGCGTAGACAGGGGACTGATCTCTGAAGCTTTCTTT

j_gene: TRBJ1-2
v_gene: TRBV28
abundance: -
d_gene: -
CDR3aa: CASTFGGFYYGYTF
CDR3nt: TGTGCCAGCACCTTTGGCGGGTTCTACTATGGCTACACCTTC

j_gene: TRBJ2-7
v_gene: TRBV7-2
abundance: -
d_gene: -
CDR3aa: CASSHPGGADRAYEQYF
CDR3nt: TGTGCCAGCAGCCATCCTGGGGGGGCGGACAGGGCCTACGAGCAGTACTTC

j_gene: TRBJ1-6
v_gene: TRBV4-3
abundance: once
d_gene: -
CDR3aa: CASSQANQVINSPLHF
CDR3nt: TGCGCCAGCAGCCAAGCAAACCAGGTGATTAATTCACCCCTCCACTTT

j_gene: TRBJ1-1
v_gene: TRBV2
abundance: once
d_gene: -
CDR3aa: CASRFGDTNTEAFF
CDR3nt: TGTGCCAGCAGGTTTGGGGACACGAACACTGAAGCTTTCTTT

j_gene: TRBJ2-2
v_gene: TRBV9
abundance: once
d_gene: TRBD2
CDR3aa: CASSVETAGVGTGELFF
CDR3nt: TGTGCCAGCAGCGTAGAAACAGCGGGAGTGGGTACCGGGGAGCTGTTTTTT

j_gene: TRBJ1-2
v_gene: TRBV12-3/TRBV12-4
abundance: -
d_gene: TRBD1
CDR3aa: CASAGTENYGYTF
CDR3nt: TGTGCCAGCGCCGGGACAGAGAACTATGGCTACACCTTC

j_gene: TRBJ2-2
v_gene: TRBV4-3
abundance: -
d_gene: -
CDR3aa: CASSPASVPGELFF
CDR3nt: TGCGCCAGCAGCCCGGCTAGCGTCCCCGGGGAGCTGTTTTTT

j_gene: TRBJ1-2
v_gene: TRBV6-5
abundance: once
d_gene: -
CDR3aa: CASRRSFDGPYGYTF
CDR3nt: TGTGCCAGCAGACGATCATTTGACGGGCCTTATGGCTACACCTTC

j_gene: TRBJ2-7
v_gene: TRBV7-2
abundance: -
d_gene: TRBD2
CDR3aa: CASSSTGLAGGGGEQYF
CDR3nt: TGTGCCAGCAGCTCCACGGGACTAGCGGGGGGCGGAGGTGAGCAGTACTTC

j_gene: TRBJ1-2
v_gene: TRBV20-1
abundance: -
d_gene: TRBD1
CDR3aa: CSASTGTGYGYTF
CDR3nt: TGCAGTGCTAGTACCGGGACAGGTTATGGCTACACCTTC

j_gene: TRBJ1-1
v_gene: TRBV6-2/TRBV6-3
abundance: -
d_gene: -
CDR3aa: CASSDRLYEAFF
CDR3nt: TGTGCCAGCAGCGACAGGTTATATGAAGCTTTCTTT

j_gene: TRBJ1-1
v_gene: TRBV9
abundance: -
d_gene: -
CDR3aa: CASSGSGTDSAEAFF
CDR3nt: TGTGCCAGCAGCGGATCCGGGACGGATAGTGCGGAAGCTTTCTTT

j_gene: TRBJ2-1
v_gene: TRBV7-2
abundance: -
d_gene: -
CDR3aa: CASSLVGREQFF
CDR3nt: TGTGCCAGCAGCTTAGTAGGGCGGGAGCAGTTCTTC

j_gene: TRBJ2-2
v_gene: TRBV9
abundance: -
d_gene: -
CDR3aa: CASSADPSNTGELFF
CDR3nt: TGTGCCAGCAGCGCGGACCCATCGAACACCGGGGAGCTGTTTTTT

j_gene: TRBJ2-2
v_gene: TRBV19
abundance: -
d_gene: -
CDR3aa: CASTIGGRPSVHGELFF
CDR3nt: TGTGCCAGTACTATCGGGGGTCGGCCTAGCGTACACGGGGAGCTGTTTTTT

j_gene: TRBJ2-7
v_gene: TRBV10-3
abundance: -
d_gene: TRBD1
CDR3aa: CAISPGQGYSYEQYF
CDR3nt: TGTGCCATCAGCCCGGGACAGGGATACTCCTACGAGCAGTACTTC

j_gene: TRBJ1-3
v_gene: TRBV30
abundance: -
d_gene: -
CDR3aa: CAWRDLGISGNTIYF
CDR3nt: TGTGCCTGGAGGGATCTAGGGATCTCTGGAAACACCATATATTTT

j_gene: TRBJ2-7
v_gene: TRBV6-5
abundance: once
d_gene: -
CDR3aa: CASTSRGQGAYEQYF
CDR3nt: TGTGCCAGCACCTCCCGGGGGCAGGGCGCCTACGAGCAGTACTTC

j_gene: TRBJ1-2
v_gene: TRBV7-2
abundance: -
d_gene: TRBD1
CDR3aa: CASSFSQGARSYGYTF
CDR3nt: TGTGCCAGCAGCTTTTCACAGGGGGCTCGGAGCTATGGCTACACCTTC

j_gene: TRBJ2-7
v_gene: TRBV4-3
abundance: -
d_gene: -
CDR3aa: CASSPGAGASSYEQYF
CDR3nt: TGCGCCAGCAGCCCTGGGGCAGGAGCCAGCTCCTACGAGCAGTACTTC

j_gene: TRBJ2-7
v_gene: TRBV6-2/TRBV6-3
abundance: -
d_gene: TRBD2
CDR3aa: CASSYSTMNAGRNYEQYF
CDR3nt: TGTGCCAGCAGTTACTCGACTATGAACGCCGGGAGGAACTACGAGCAGTACTTC

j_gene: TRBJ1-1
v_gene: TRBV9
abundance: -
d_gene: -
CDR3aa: CASSPRGSNTEAFF
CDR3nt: TGTGCCAGCAGCCCGCGGGGCTCGAACACTGAAGCTTTCTTT

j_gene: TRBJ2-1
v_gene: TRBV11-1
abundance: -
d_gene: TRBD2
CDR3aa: CASSLGSGRLQFF
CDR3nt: TGTGCCAGCAGCTTGGGTAGCGGGAGATTGCAGTTCTTC

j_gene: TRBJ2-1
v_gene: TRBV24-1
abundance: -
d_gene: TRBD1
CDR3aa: CATSDLRGGFKDEQFF
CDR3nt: TGTGCCACCAGTGATTTGAGAGGGGGCTTTAAGGATGAGCAGTTCTTC

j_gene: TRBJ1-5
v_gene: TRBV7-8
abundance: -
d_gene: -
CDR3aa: CASSLNLGDQPQHF
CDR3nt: TGTGCCAGCAGCTTGAACCTAGGTGATCAGCCCCAGCATTTT

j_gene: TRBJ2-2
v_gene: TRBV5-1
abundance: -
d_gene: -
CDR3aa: CASSFSGDAGELFF
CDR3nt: TGCGCCAGCAGCTTTTCAGGGGACGCCGGGGAGCTGTTTTTT

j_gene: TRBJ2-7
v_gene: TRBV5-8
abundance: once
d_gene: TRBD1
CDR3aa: CASSWGQGVHEQYF
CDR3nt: TGTGCCAGCAGCTGGGGACAGGGGGTCCACGAGCAGTACTTC

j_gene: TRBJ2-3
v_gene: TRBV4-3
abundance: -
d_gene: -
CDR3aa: CASSQRPYPSTDTQYF
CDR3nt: TGCGCCAGCAGCCAGCGCCCTTATCCTAGCACAGATACGCAGTATTTT

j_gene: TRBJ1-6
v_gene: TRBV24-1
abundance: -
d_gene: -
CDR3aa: CATSDLEGAPLHF
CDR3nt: TGTGCCACCAGTGATTTGGAGGGAGCACCCCTCCACTTT